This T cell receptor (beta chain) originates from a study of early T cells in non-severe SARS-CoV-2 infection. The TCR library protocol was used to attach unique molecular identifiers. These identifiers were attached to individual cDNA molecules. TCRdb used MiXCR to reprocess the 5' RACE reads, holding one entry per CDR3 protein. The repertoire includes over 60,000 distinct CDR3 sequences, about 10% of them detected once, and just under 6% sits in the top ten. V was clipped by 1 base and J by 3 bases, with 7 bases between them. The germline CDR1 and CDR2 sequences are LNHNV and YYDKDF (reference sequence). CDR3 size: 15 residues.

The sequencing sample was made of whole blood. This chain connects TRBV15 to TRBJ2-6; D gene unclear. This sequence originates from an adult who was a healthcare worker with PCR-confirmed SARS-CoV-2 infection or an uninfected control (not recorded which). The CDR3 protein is CATSRAGGGANVLTF. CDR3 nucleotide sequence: TGTGCCACCAGCAGAGCAGGTGGTGGGGCCAACGTCCTGACTTTC.